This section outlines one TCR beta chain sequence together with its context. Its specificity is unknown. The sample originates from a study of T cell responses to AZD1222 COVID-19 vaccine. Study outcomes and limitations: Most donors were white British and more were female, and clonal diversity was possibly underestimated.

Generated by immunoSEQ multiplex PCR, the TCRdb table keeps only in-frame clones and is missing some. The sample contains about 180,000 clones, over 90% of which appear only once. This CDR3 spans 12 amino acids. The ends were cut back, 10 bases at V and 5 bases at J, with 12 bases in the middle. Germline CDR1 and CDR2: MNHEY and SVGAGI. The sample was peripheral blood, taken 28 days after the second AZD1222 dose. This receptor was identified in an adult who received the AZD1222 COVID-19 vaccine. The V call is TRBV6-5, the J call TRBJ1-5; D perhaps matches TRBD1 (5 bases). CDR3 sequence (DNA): TGTGCCACCCAGTGGGGGGATCAGCCCCAGCATTTT. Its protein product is CATQWGDQPQHF.